Each of the 8 T cell receptor beta chains below was sequenced from the same sample in a study of early T cells in non-severe SARS-CoV-2 infection. In TCRdb, the 5' RACE reads were re-called with MiXCR into one record per CDR3 protein. The repertoire consists of about 55,000 distinct CDR3 sequences, with approximately 15% occurring once and the leading ten covering 8% to 10%. The sample was whole blood, taken at baseline. The receptor set was obtained from an adult who was a healthcare worker with PCR-confirmed SARS-CoV-2 infection or an uninfected control (not recorded which).

In its sample, this clonotype was seen a few times. The chain is built from TRBV29-1 and TRBJ2-6; a possible D gene is TRBD1 (5 bases). Per germline, CDR1 SQVTM and CDR2 ANQGSEA. This CDR3 contains 14 residues. Trimming left V 5 bases short and J 1 base short, with 9 bases between. This CDR3 is CSVLDRSGANVLTF. The CDR3, as DNA: TGCAGCGTTCTCGACAGATCTGGGGCCAACGTCCTGACTTTC.

The CDR3 is CASRQGPLNNEQFF. CDR3 nucleotides: TGTGCCAGCCGACAGGGACCCTTAAACAATGAGCAGTTCTTC. The gene calls are TRBV7-6 and TRBJ2-1, with 7 nucleotides matching TRBD1. V gave up 8 bases and J gave up 5 bases; unmatched junction bases: 9. The germline gives CDR1 SGHVS, CDR2 FNYEAQ. This CDR3 contains 14 residues. The whole variable domain, filled in from reference TRBV7-6 and TRBJ2-1, reads GAGVSQSPRYKVTKRGQDVALRCDPISGHVSLYWYRQALGQGPEFLTYFNYEAQQDKSGLPNDRFSAERPEGSISTLTIQRTEQRDSAMYRCASRQGPLNNEQFFGPGTRLTVL.

This clonotype was recorded many times. This chain joins TRBV4-1 and TRBJ2-7; D gene unclear. The V end was cut by 0 bases, the J end by 2 bases, with 8 bases between. The CDR3 is 14 amino acids. CDR1 MGHRA and CDR2 YSYEKL come from the germline V gene. The CDR3 region is CASSQDRVAYEQYF. The CDR3 DNA reads TGCGCCAGCAGCCAAGATCGAGTGGCCTACGAGCAGTACTTC.

This clonotype has a handful of counts. The rearrangement uses TRBV20-1 and TRBJ1-3; maybe TRBD1 (5 bases). Germline CDR1 reads DFQATT; CDR2 reads SNEGSKA (reference sequence). Trimming left V 1 base short and J 0 bases short, with 19 bases between. This CDR3 is 18 amino acids long. The CDR3: CSARVYGTASSSGNTIYF. The CDR3 coding sequence is TGCAGTGCTAGAGTGTACGGGACGGCCTCCAGCTCTGGAAACACCATATATTTT.

This clonotype was seen a few times. V and J are TRBV6-1 and TRBJ2-7, with 8 positions matching TRBD2. Trimming at V came to 7 bases and at J to 0 bases, leaving 5 bases not matched to a gene. Germline CDR1 MNHNS, CDR2 SASEGT. The CDR3 is 14 residues long. In DNA form, the CDR3 reads TGTGCCAGCATGGAAGCGGGGGTCTCCTACGAGCAGTACTTC. Protein product: CASMEAGVSYEQYF.

The chain couples TRBV20-1 to TRBJ2-7; 12 bases fit TRBD2. The CDR3 spans 15 residues. Germline values: CDR1 DFQATT, CDR2 SNEGSKA (reference sequence). The V segment lost 6 bases and the J segment 2 bases; nucleotides outside the gene matches: 8. The CDR3 loop is CSAKRLAGVTYEQYF. For the CDR3, the DNA is TGCAGTGCCAAGCGACTAGCGGGGGTTACCTACGAGCAGTACTTC.

The V and J genes are TRBV5-1 and TRBJ1-4; possibly TRBD1 for D (6 bases). CDR3 length equals 15 residues. V lost 0 bases to trimming and J lost 8 bases, with 14 bases between them. In germline, CDR1 is SGHRS, CDR2 YFSETQ. Here the CDR3 DNA reads TGCGCCAGCAGCTTGGAGGGCAGGGGAGAAGAAAAACTGTTTTTT. It translates to CASSLEGRGEEKLFF.

This clonotype was seen a handful of times. The chain carries TRBV28 and TRBJ2-1; a weak D match, TRBD2 (6 bases). Germline V lookup: CDR1 MDHEN, CDR2 SYDVKM. Deletions cut 11 bases from V and 7 bases from J, with 9 bases between. The CDR3 covers 10 residues. This CDR3 reads CAARGNEQFF. In DNA, the CDR3 is TGTGCCGCCCGGGGGAATGAGCAGTTCTTC.